Listed here are 10 T cell receptor beta chains from one sample, sequenced in a study of long-term antiretroviral therapy in people with HIV. Researchers report immunoSEQ v3.0 was run at survey level. Measured with immunoSEQ multiplex PCR; TCRdb has only the in-frame clones, and not every one. The table lists approximately 20,000 clones, roughly 89% of them singletons. Material: unsorted PBMCs, obtained 2.1 years after starting antiretroviral therapy. Receptors originate from a man aged 18 to 30 with HIV.

The chain has TRBV4-1 and TRBJ1-5, with TRBD1 matching over 10 bases. Germline assignment: CDR1 MGHRA and CDR2 YSYEKL. V shed 0 bases, J shed 0 bases, and the junction held 5 bases outside the gene matches. This CDR3 has 18 amino acids. The CDR3 region is CASSQDGTGDPSNQPQHF. CDR3 sequence (DNA): TGCGCCAGCAGCCAAGATGGGACAGGGGACCCTAGCAATCAGCCCCAGCATTTT.

The V and J genes are TRBV27 and TRBJ1-5; D gene unclear. The germline CDR1 and CDR2 sequences are MNHEY and SMNVEV (reference sequence). Trimming took 10 bases from V and 8 from J, leaving 21 bases between them. CDR3 length: 14 residues. CDR3 coding DNA: TGTGCCACCCTATCGCCGGACTCACGGGAGCCCCAGCATTTT. This translates into CATLSPDSREPQHF.

The chain combines TRBV27 with TRBJ1-1; 7 bases fit TRBD1. CDR1 MNHEY and CDR2 SMNVEV come from the germline V gene (reference sequence). The CDR3 length is 13 residues. The V gene end was trimmed by 5 bases and the J gene end by 5 bases; junction bases not matched to a gene: 5. The CDR3 region has the DNA TGTGCCAGCAGTAAGGGACAGAGGACTGAAGCTTTCTTT. This sequence encodes CASSKGQRTEAFF.

The chain carries TRBV11-3 and TRBJ1-1, with a possible D match to TRBD1 (5 bases). V lost 5 bases, J lost 0 bases, and 10 bases lay in between. Germline values: CDR1 SGHNT, CDR2 YENEEA. The CDR3 runs 14 residues. The CDR3 DNA is TGTGCCAGCAGCCGAACAGGTCTGAACACTGAAGCTTTCTTT. This gives the protein CASSRTGLNTEAFF.

This clone was found a few times. This sequence joins TRBV9 and TRBJ2-7, with D possibly being TRBD1 (5 bases). CDR1 is SGDLS and CDR2 is YYNGEE in the germline V gene. The CDR3 is 14 residues long. With 4 bases removed from V and 5 bases from J, the gap between germline ends came to 16 bases. CDR3 in DNA: TGTGCCAGCAGCCTCCAGGGATGGGGTGACGAGCAGTACTTC. It is translated as CASSLQGWGDEQYF.

CDR3: CASSQPPGLADTQYF. As DNA, the CDR3 is TGTGCCAGCAGCCAACCCCCCGGACTGGCAGATACGCAGTATTTT. V and J are TRBV9 and TRBJ2-3, with D possibly TRBD2 on 5 matching bases. The germline CDR1 and CDR2 sequences are SGDLS and YYNGEE. This CDR3 contains 15 residues. Trimming stripped 4 bases from V and 4 bases from J, with 16 bases between.

The chain combines TRBV6-6 with TRBJ1-1, with 7 bases fitting TRBD1. Losses at the gene ends were 2 bases for V and 4 bases for J; bases not matched to a gene: 1. Germline values: CDR1 MNHNY, CDR2 SVGAGI (reference sequence). The CDR3 is 13 amino acids. CDR3 sequence: CASSYGTATEAFF. The CDR3 DNA follows: TGTGCCAGCAGTTACGGGACAGCCACTGAAGCTTTCTTT.

This chain links TRBV6-5 with TRBJ2-1; D remains unclear. CDR1 is MNHEY, CDR2 SVGAGI, per germline. This CDR3 has 12 residues. Trimming removed 7 bases from V and 8 bases from J, with 12 bases in between. The CDR3 DNA reads TGTGCCAGCACCTCAGGCTCTCATGAGCAGTTCTTC. Its protein is CASTSGSHEQFF.

V is TRBV18 and J is TRBJ1-1, with D tentatively TRBD1 (5 bases). This CDR3 spans 16 amino acids. Trimming took 1 base from V and 6 from J, leaving 18 bases between them. Germline lookup yields CDR1 KGHSH and CDR2 LQKENI. CDR3 sequence: CASSPLKQGTGAEAFF. The CDR3, as DNA: TGTGCCAGCTCACCACTGAAGCAGGGAACTGGAGCTGAAGCTTTCTTT.

The sample holds one count of this clone. The chain employs TRBV2 and TRBJ1-5; D is perhaps TRBD1 (6 bases). V lost 2 bases, J lost 5 bases, and 13 bases lay in between. Germline assignment: CDR1 SNHLY and CDR2 FYNNEI. The CDR3 is 15 residues long. The CDR3 DNA follows: TGTGCCAGCAGTGAAAGCAGGGGTTCCTATCAGCCCCAGCATTTT. Protein product: CASSESRGSYQPQHF.